This TCR beta chain was identified in a study of T-cell reconstitution after alpha-beta-depleted transplantation in children. Preparation of the TCRbeta library involved a method that used unique molecular identifiers. MiXCR, applied by TCRdb to the PCR reads, yields one record per CDR3 protein. The data contain about 610,000 distinct CDR3 sequences, over 9.5% of them seen just once; the ten biggest clones take up around 4%. In the case of this clonotype: One end of the junction is discordant with germline, which a read error may explain.

This CDR3 comprises 17 residues. CDR1 is LGHDT, CDR2 YNNKEL, per germline (reference sequence). This clonotype was sampled from a human donor who donated a stem cell graft to a child with acute myeloid leukemia. This chain connects TRBV3-1 to TRBJ1-1, with 7 bases aligning to TRBD1. The input for sequencing was PBMCs from the stem cell graft donor, taken from the stem cell graft. The CDR3 DNA sequence: TGTACCAGGACAGGTGGAACCGATAGCCCGCTAGACACTGAAGCTTTCTTT. Its protein product is CTRTGGTDSPLDTEAFF. Based on the CDR3 plus reference TRBV3-1 and TRBJ1-1, the full variable domain is DTAVSQTPKYLVTQMGNDKSIKCEQNLGHDTMYWYKQDSKKFLKIMFSYNNKELIINETVPNRFSPKSPDKAHLNLHINSLELGDSAVYFCTRTGGTDSPLDTEAFFGQGTRLTVV.